This T cell receptor beta chain was recovered during a study of HIV-infected patients and healthy controls (dated by TCRdb to the mid-2010s). Turning to the overall study: CD4 counts were modestly but significantly increased in 14 of 16 patients after three months of therapy, but they remained below normal ranges. The CD4:CD8 ratio rose slightly, whereas CD8 counts showed no consistent shift during early therapy. Viral load became undetectable in about 75% of the 16 patients by the second bleed and in all patients after a further year of therapy. Relative to controls, total CDR3 counts per chain did not differ significantly, and patients lacked overall T-cell lymphocytopenia. The question the study tested was whether immune perturbation and reconstitution could be captured by deep TCR repertoire sequencing of small blood samples from HIV patients.

This clonotype is medium-sized (0.01 to 0.1%) in its sample. Its cognate antigen has yet to be identified. Base quality data are lacking; no much larger clone is found one base away. CDR1 and CDR2 were assigned from the germline V gene as LGHNA and YNFKEQ. Inclusive of the bounding cysteine and phenylalanine, the CDR3 is 17 residues long. This entry keeps only the CDR3 DNA: 51 bases, framed from base 1. Germline trimming amounts to 0 bases on V and 8 bases on J, with 11 as the count of junction bases outside the gene matches. Points the paper makes about the study in general: Slight age and sex profile differences between the study cohorts did not explain the observed diversity differences. Processing included only sixteen HIV-infected individuals, and this was regarded by the authors as a major limit on how widely the findings apply. In the samples, alpha-beta chain pairing was left undetermined. Unequal numbers of distinct sequences between patients and controls complicated comparisons, and size-matching overweighted rare events from HIV-infected data. Healthy controls shared more CDR3s between individuals than HIV+ patients, by Jaccard index and by count of highly shared sequences. Oligoclonality may be reflected in the significantly higher mean Gini indices of HIV-infected repertoires compared with controls. In HIV-infected patients, the apparent post-therapy recovery of the Gini index was not replicated in size-matched repertoire data. During therapy, HIV-associated CDR3s significantly decreased in frequency, while CMV-associated CDR3s did not change significantly, though most became more frequent. In the study, no determination of donor HLA types was made. Eight alpha and eight beta V genes showed significantly different mean usage between HIV-infected patients and controls. Using whole blood restricted sequencing depth and prevented separating the dynamics of distinct T-cell subpopulations. Alpha-chain CDR3s from MAIT cells occurred at high frequency in healthy controls but were severely depleted in HIV+ repertoires. Healthy control repertoires showed roughly threefold more distinct CDR3s and higher Shannon diversity than untreated HIV+ repertoires.

Whole blood was used without fractionating the cells, so the repertoire represented all peripheral T cells without sorting. For RNA extraction, around 2.3 ml of peripheral blood was collected into Tempus tubes. HIV-infected adults not yet given antiretroviral therapy and scheduled to start treatment were recruited, and the first sixteen eligible patients underwent processing. Patients were deemed ineligible for enrollment if they had febrile or AIDS-related illness, tumors, hepatitis B or C coinfection, immunomodulatory therapy, recent vaccination or treatment interruptions. Residual genomic DNA was removed with the TURBO-DNase kit and globin mRNA was depleted with GLOBINclear. The study collected pretreatment blood from HIV-infected patients just before antiretroviral therapy was started. SuperScript III was used to reverse transcribe 500 ng RNA with primers targeting the alpha and beta constant regions. Separate libraries for the alpha and beta chains were generated through chain-specific third strand synthesis that incorporated multiplexing indices. To avoid primer bias, the protocol used one single primer pair to amplify every rearrangement within a chain, and the protocol also attached molecular barcodes to each cDNA molecule. Purified cDNA was ligated with T4 RNA Ligase 1 onto a 5' RACE adapter bearing a random hexamer and the SP2 sequencing primer site. Second strand synthesis was performed with Phusion polymerase and primed from the SP2 site, and slow temperature ramps were applied to favor optimal annealing. Each molecule's 12-nucleotide barcode consisted of two random hexamer sequences, both added before amplification and joined together. A brief initial PCR introduced P5 and P7 adapter elements together with a second index, and a roughly 25-cycle amplification PCR using P5s and P7 primers was subsequently performed. The libraries went through roughly 28 PCR cycles in total, were quantified on a Qubit, were sized on a Bioanalyzer, and were diluted to around 4 nM. Sequencing of the normalized libraries was performed on an Illumina MiSeq with 2 x 250 paired-end kits. Reverse transcription reactions were cleaned up on MinElute columns and eluted into about 9.5 ul Tris-Cl. The adapter ligations were run for around 23 hours at 16 degrees C, and AMPure XP beads at a 1:1 ratio were afterwards used to clean them. Under the source paper's analysis protocol: Demultiplexed FASTQ files were processed with a modified Decombinator that output V, J, insert and barcode information. Sequences that shared a barcode but differed from the dominant sequence were treated as errors and discarded, and barcodes were clustered at Levenshtein distance 3 and counted to estimate the original cDNA molecules. The R packages ineq, vegan, igraph and RCytoscape were used for downstream analyses, together with IMGT nomenclature and CDR3 definitions. The authors computed V gene usage over distinct sequences and counted each TCR a single time to avoid skew from clonal expansion. Similarity networks connected unique CDR3 amino acid sequences within a donor whenever two sequences differed by a single Levenshtein edit. Published HIV-specific CDR3s (just over 90 alpha, several hundred beta) and CMV-specific CDR3s (roughly 13 alpha, some 250 beta) were assembled and queried against the repertoires. Random subsampling to size-matched repertoires showed patients' decreased diversity was not caused by their lower sequence numbers. In TCRdb, the public reads were trimmed at Q25 with fastp and aligned with MiXCR, with productive beta chains retained. CDR3 protein sequences are deduplicated, and each keeps its most common genes and DNA. It is TCRdb's table, rather than the study itself, that gives the V and J calls and clone size. For this sample there are approximately 9,500 distinct CDR3 sequences; roughly 5% appear just once. The ten largest clones capture more than 14% of the sample.

This clonotype was obtained from an adult with HIV infection. The material sequenced was blood, taken before antiretroviral therapy. The chain joins TRBV4-2 to TRBJ1-4, with 8 central nucleotides matching TRBD1. The base sequence is TGTGCCAGCAGCCAAGAGGGGAGGACAGGGTGGAACGAAAAACTGTTTTTT. This is translated as CASSQEGRTGWNEKLFF.